A selection of T cell receptor beta chains follows, all from one sample in a study of T cells after yellow fever vaccination. In TCRdb, the 5' RACE reads were re-called with MiXCR into one record per CDR3 protein. The data contain 300,000 to 400,000 distinct CDR3 sequences, about 4% of them singletons. The sample consisted of PBMCs, taken 5 days after the yellow fever booster vaccination. The receptors were gathered from a man younger than 35 who received the YFV17D yellow fever vaccine. The CDR3 runs from the conserved cysteine through the conserved F or W. The D gene is left open where the match is weak. The size field is filled for only some rows; it gives once, few, many or a size class.

TRBJ1-1 | . | TRBV4-3 | . | TGCGCCAGCAGCGAATGGGGAGCTACGAACACTGAAGCTTTCTTT | CASSEWGATNTEAFF
TRBJ2-5 | many | TRBV7-2 | . | TGTGCCAGCAGCCTCCTTCGGGAGACCCAGTACTTC | CASSLLRETQYF
TRBJ2-2 | few | TRBV14 | . | TGTGCCAGCAGCCAAGGAGCAGTTTACACCGGGGAGCTGTTTTTT | CASSQGAVYTGELFF
TRBJ2-2 | few | TRBV3-1 | TRBD1 | TGTGCCAGCAGCCCCCGGGACAGAAACACCGGGGAGCTGTTTTTT | CASSPRDRNTGELFF
TRBJ2-2 | . | TRBV18 | TRBD2 | TGTGCCAGCTCAGGGACTAGCGGACGAACCGGGGAGCTGTTTTTT | CASSGTSGRTGELFF
TRBJ1-6 | . | TRBV2 | . | TGTGCCAGCATCGGGCAGCTGATAAATAATTCACCCCTCCACTTT | CASIGQLINNSPLHF
TRBJ2-1 | many | TRBV7-2 | TRBD1 | TGTGCCAGCAGGAAACAGGGGGCGGCCTACAATGAGCAGTTCTTC | CASRKQGAAYNEQFF
TRBJ2-7 | many | TRBV5-1 | . | TGCGCCAGCAGCTTGATAGGCGGGGCCCCCTACGAGCAGTACTTC | CASSLIGGAPYEQYF
TRBJ2-7 | few | TRBV11-2 | . | TGTGCCAGCAGCAACCTTCTTCAGGGATTTGACGAGCAGTACTTC | CASSNLLQGFDEQYF
TRBJ1-2 | . | TRBV20-1 | TRBD1 | TGCAGTGCGGGGGACAGAAACTATGGCTACACCTTC | CSAGDRNYGYTF
TRBJ1-4 | . | TRBV6-1 | . | TGTGCCAGCAGTACGCCCGGAGGAGATGAAAAACTGTTTTTT | CASSTPGGDEKLFF
TRBJ2-7 | . | TRBV9 | . | TGTGCCAGCAGCCCACATACGGGCCCCTACGAGCAGTACTTC | CASSPHTGPYEQYF
TRBJ2-1 | few | TRBV7-2 | . | TGTGCCAGCAGCTTTCCCGTAGGCAACAATGAGCAGTTCTTC | CASSFPVGNNEQFF
TRBJ1-2 | . | TRBV19 | TRBD1 | TGTGCCAGTAGTTTCCGGGACAGGGGAAACTATGGCTACACCTTC | CASSFRDRGNYGYTF
TRBJ1-1 | . | TRBV5-1 | . | TGCGCCAGCAGCTCCGCGGGGGGAGACACTGAAGCTTTCTTT | CASSSAGGDTEAFF
TRBJ1-5 | few | TRBV7-8 | . | TGTGCCAGCAGCTTAGCGTACAGGGTGGATCAGCCCCAGCATTTT | CASSLAYRVDQPQHF
TRBJ1-1 | many | TRBV7-9 | . | TGTGCCAGCAGCTCTCGTGGGACGTTAGACACTGAAGCTTTCTTT | CASSSRGTLDTEAFF
TRBJ2-1 | . | TRBV29-1 | TRBD1 | TGCAGCGTTGAAGACGGAAGGGGGCGTAACAATGAGCAGTTCTTC | CSVEDGRGRNNEQFF
TRBJ2-1 | . | TRBV7-3 | . | TGTGCCAGCAATGTGAAAATGGGGTTTACCTACAATGAGCAGTTCTTC | CASNVKMGFTYNEQFF
TRBJ1-3 | . | TRBV6-5 | . | TGTGCCAGCAGCTTCAGTGGGCTCTCTGGAAACACCATATATTTT | CASSFSGLSGNTIYF
TRBJ1-5 | many | TRBV18 | TRBD1 | TGTGCCAGCTCATCCACAGGGGGCCGGCAGCCCCAGCATTTT | CASSSTGGRQPQHF
TRBJ2-5 | few | TRBV28 | TRBD2 | TGTGCCAGCACCTCCGTGGGGGAGGGAGAGACCCAGTACTTC | CASTSVGEGETQYF
TRBJ2-3 | . | TRBV5-1 | . | TGCGCCAGCAGCTTTGGACTCGTCACAGATACGCAGTATTTT | CASSFGLVTDTQYF
TRBJ2-7 | . | TRBV5-1 | TRBD1 | TGCGCCAGCAGTCTCGGGACAGGGAGAACCTACGAGCAGTACTTC | CASSLGTGRTYEQYF
TRBJ1-1 | many | TRBV27 | . | TGTGCCAGCAGTTTATACAGAACCTACACTGAAGCTTTCTTT | CASSLYRTYTEAFF
TRBJ2-1 | . | TRBV29-1 | TRBD2 | TGCAGCGGCCTAGCGGGGGGCGGCAATGAGCAGTTCTTC | CSGLAGGGNEQFF
TRBJ2-3 | many | TRBV9 | . | TGTGCCAGCAGCGTAGGTGGTAGCACAGATACGCAGTATTTT | CASSVGGSTDTQYF
TRBJ2-1 | . | TRBV11-3 | . | TGTGCCAGCAGCTTAGTGCCGGGGTCGGTGCAGTTCTTC | CASSLVPGSVQFF
TRBJ1-3 | many | TRBV20-1 | . | TGCAGTGCTGGGTCGGGGGGCCCCTACTCTGGAAACACCATATATTTT | CSAGSGGPYSGNTIYF
TRBJ2-5 | . | TRBV7-9 | TRBD1 | TGTGCCAGCAGCTCTATTACAGGGGGCATAGAGACCCAGTACTTC | CASSSITGGIETQYF
TRBJ2-5 | few | TRBV5-5 | TRBD1 | TGTGCCAGCAGCTTCGGACAGGGAGGAGAGACCCAGTACTTC | CASSFGQGGETQYF
TRBJ2-2 | few | TRBV9 | . | TGTGCCAGCAGCGTAGCTAAGGAGGAGGACACCGGGGAGCTGTTTTTT | CASSVAKEEDTGELFF
TRBJ2-3 | . | TRBV29-1 | . | TGCAGCGTTGAATTGGCAGGGCCAGATACGCAGTATTTT | CSVELAGPDTQYF
TRBJ2-5 | . | TRBV19 | . | TGTGCCAGTAGTCTGAGCCAGTCAGGGACCCAGTACTTC | CASSLSQSGTQYF
TRBJ2-6 | few | TRBV5-8 | . | TGTGCCAGCAGCTTGGTTTTTACTGGGGCCAACGTCCTGACTTTC | CASSLVFTGANVLTF
TRBJ2-2 | many | TRBV20-1 | . | TGCAGTGCTAGAGATAGGCGGGTGGGCTCCGGGGAGCTGTTTTTT | CSARDRRVGSGELFF
TRBJ2-3 | . | TRBV20-1 | TRBD1 | TGCAGTGCTAGAGCCGGACAGGGAATAACAGATACGCAGTATTTT | CSARAGQGITDTQYF
TRBJ2-5 | few | TRBV2 | TRBD1 | TGTGCCAGCAAGCCGGACAGGGGGAGCGGGGAGACCCAGTACTTC | CASKPDRGSGETQYF